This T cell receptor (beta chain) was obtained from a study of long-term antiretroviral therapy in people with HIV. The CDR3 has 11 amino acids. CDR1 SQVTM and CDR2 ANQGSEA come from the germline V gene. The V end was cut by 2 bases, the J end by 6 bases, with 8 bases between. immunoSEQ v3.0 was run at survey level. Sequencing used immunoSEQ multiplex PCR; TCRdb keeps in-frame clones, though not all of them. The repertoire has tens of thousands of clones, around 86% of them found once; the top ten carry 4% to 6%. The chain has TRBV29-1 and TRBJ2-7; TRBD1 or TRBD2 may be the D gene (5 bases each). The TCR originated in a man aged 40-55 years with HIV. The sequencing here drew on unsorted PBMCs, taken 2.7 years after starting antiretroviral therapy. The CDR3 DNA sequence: TGCAGCGTTGAACGAGGGGCCGAGCAGTACTTC. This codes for CSVERGAEQYF.